This TCR beta chain was sequenced in a study of CD8+ T cells in alopecia areata. Whole-study context: People stayed on tofacitinib for 6 to 18 months, then stopped the drug for 6 months.

Trimming removed 6 bases from V and 10 bases from J, with 13 bases in between. CDR3 size: 13 residues. Per germline, CDR1 SGHTA and CDR2 FQGTGA. In each case, RNA was isolated and then reverse transcribed into cDNA as the sequencing template. TCRdb keeps only in-frame clones here, not all; method: immunoSEQ multiplex PCR. The table shows more than 100,000 clones, with approximately 53% occurring only once. This specimen was CD4+ T cells sorted from blood, taken at week 0. V and J are TRBV7-3 and TRBJ1-6, with D hard to call. The TCR was taken from a human donor with alopecia areata. CDR3 sequence reads: CASSSQSGSPLHF. Here the CDR3 DNA reads TGTGCCAGCAGTTCACAGAGTGGATCACCCCTCCACTTT.